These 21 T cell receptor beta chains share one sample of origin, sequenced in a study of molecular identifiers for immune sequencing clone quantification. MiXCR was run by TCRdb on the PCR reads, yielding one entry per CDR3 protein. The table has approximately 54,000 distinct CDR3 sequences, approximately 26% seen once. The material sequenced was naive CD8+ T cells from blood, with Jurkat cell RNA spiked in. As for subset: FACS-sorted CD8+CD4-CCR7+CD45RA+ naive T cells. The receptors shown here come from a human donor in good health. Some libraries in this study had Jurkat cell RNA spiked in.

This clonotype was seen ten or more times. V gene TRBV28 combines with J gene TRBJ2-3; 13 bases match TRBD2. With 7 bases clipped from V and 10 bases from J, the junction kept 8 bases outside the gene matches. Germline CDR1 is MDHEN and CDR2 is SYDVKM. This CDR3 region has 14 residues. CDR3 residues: CASTLETSGRPQYF. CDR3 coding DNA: TGTGCCAGCACCCTCGAGACTAGCGGGAGGCCGCAGTATTTT.

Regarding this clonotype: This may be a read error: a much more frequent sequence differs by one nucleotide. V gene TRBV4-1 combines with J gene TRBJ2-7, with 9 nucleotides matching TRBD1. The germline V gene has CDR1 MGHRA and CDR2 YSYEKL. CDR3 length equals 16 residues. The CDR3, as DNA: TGCGCCAGCAGCCAAACTCCCGGACAGGGGTTCTACAAGCAGTACTTC. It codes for CASSQTPGQGFYKQYF.

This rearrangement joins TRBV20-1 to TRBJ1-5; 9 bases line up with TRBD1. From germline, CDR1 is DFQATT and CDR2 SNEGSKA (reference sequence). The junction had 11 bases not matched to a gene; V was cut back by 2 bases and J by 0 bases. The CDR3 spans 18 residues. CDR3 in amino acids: CSARTGTGSHYSNQPQHF. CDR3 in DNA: TGCAGTGCTAGAACCGGGACAGGGAGCCATTATAGCAATCAGCCCCAGCATTTT.

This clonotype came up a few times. CDR3 sequence (DNA): TGTGCCAGCTCACCAGGGGAGGGGGCCAACGTCCTGACTTTC. Its protein product is CASSPGEGANVLTF. The chain employs TRBV18 and TRBJ2-6; weak D call: TRBD2 (5 bases). Germline CDR1 and CDR2: KGHSH and LQKENI. The V end lost 2 bases, the J end lost 4 bases, and 6 bases lay between the germline ends. The CDR3 spans 14 residues. Variable domain in full (rest from reference TRBV18 and TRBJ2-6): NAGVMQNPRHLVRRRGQEARLRCSPMKGHSHVYWYRQLPEEGLKFMVYLQKENIIDESGMPKERFSAEFPKEGPSILRIQQVVRGDSAAYFCASSPGEGANVLTFGAGSRLTVL.

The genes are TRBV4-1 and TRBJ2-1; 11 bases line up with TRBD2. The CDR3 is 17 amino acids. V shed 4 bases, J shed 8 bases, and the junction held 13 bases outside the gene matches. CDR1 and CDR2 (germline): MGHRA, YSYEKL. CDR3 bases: TGCGCCAGCAGCCGCGCAGTTAGCGGGGGGGCCGGGGATGAGCAGTTCTTC. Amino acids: CASSRAVSGGAGDEQFF.

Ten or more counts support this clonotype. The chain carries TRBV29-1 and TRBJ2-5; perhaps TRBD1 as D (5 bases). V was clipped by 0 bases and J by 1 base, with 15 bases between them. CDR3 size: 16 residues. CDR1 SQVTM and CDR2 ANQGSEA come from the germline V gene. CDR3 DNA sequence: TGCAGCGTTGAAGATCTCCGAGGACACCCCCAAGAGACCCAGTACTTC. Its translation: CSVEDLRGHPQETQYF.

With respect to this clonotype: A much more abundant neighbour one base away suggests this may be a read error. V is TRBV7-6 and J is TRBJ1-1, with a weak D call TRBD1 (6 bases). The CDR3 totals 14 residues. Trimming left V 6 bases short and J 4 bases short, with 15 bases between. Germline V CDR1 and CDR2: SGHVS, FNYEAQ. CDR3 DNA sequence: TGTGCCAGCAGTCACTCACAGGGAGCCACTGAAGCTTTCTTT. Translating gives CASSHSQGATEAFF.

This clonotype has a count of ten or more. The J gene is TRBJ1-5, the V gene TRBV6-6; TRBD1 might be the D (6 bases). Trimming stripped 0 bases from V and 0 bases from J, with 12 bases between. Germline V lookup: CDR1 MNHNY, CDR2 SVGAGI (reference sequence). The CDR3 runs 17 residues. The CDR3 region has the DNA TGTGCCAGCAGTTACTCGGTGCAGGGGTATAGCAATCAGCCCCAGCATTTT. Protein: CASSYSVQGYSNQPQHF.

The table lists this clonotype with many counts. CDR3 sequence reads: CASTNTPTGVGYTF. For the CDR3, the DNA is TGTGCCAGCACTAACACCCCGACAGGGGTTGGCTACACCTTC. The rearrangement joins TRBV6-2 or TRBV6-3 to TRBJ1-2; 8 nucleotides line up with TRBD1. Unmatched junction bases numbered 11, after V lost 7 bases and J lost 7 bases. The germline gives CDR1 MNHEY, CDR2 SVGEGT. CDR3 length equals 14 residues.

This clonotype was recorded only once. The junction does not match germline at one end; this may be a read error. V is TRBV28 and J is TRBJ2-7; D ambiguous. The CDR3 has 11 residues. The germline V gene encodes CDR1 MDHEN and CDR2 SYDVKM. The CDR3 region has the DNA TGTGCCCGCAGTTTGGGTTACGAGCGGTACTTC. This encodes CARSLGYERYF.

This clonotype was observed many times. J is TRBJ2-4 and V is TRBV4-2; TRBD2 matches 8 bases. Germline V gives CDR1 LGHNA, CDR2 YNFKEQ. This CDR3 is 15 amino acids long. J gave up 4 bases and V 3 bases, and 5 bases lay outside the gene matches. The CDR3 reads CASSQLLADKNIQYF. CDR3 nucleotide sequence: TGTGCCAGCAGCCAGCTACTAGCGGATAAAAACATTCAGTACTTC.

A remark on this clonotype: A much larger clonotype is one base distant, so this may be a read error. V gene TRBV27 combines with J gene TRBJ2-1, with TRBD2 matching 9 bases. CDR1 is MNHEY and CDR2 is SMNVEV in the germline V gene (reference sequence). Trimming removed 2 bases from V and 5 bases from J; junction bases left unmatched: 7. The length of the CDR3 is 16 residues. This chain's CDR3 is CASSLRASGVHNEQFF. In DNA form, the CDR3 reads TGTGCCAGCAGTTTAAGGGCTAGCGGGGTCCACAATGAGCAGTTCTTC.

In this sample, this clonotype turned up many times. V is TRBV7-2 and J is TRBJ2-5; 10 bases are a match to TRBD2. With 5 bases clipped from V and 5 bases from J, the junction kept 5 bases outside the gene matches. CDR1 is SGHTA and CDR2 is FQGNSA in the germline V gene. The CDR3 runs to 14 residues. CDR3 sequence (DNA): TGTGCCAGCAGCGACACTAGCGGGGTTGAGACCCAGTACTTC. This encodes CASSDTSGVETQYF. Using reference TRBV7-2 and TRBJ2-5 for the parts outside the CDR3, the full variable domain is GAGVSQSPSNKVTEKGKDVELRCDPISGHTALYWYRQSLGQGLEFLIYFQGNSAPDKSGLPSDRFSAERTGGSVSTLTIQRTQQEDSAVYLCASSDTSGVETQYFGPGTRLLVL.

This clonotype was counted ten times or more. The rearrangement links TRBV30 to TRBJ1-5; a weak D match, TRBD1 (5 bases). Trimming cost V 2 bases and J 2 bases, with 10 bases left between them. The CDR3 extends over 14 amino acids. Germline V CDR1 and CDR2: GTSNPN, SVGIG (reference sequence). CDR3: CAWSMTAGNQPQHF. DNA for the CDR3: TGTGCCTGGAGTATGACAGCGGGCAATCAGCCCCAGCATTTT.

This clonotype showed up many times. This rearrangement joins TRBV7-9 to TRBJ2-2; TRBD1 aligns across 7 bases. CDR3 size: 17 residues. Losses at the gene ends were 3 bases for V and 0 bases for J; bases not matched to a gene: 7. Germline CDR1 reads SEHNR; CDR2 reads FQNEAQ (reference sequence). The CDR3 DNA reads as TGTGCCAGCAGCTTCACCCCCGGGACAGCGAACACCGGGGAGCTGTTTTTT. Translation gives CASSFTPGTANTGELFF.

The CDR3 nucleotides read TGCGCCAGCAGCGAGGGACGGATGTACACTGAAGCTTTCTTT. Translated: CASSEGRMYTEAFF. V usage is TRBV5-1 and J usage is TRBJ1-1; D perhaps matches TRBD1 (5 bases). The CDR3 is made up of 14 amino acids. CDR1 is SGHRS, CDR2 YFSETQ, per germline. V was shortened by 4 bases and J by 3 bases, with 13 bases between the two germline ends.

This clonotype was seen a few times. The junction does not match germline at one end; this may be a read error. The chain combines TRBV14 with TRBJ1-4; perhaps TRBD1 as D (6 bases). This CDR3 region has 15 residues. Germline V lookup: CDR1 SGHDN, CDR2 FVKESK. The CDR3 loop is CASSQVPGANEKLFF. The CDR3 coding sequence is TGTGCCAGCAGCCAAGTCCCAGGGGCTAACGAAAAACTGTTTTTT.

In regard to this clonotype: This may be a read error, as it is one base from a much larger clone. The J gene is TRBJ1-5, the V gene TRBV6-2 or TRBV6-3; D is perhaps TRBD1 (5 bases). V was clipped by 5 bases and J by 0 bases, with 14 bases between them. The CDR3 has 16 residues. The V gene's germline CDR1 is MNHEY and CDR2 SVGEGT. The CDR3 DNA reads TGTGCCAGCAGTAAACAAGACAGCCTTAGCAATCAGCCCCAGCATTTT. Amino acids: CASSKQDSLSNQPQHF.

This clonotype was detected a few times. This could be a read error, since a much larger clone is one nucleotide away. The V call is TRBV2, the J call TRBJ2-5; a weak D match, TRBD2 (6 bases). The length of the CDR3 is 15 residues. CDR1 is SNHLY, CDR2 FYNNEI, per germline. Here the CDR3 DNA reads TGTGCCAGCAGTGACGCTAGCGCCCGAGTAGAGCCCCAGTACTTC. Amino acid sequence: CASSDASARVEPQYF. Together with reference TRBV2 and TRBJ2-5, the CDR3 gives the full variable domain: EPEVTQTPSHQVTQMGQEVILRCVPISNHLYFYWYRQILGQKVEFLVSFYNNEISEKSEIFDDQFSVERPDGSNFTLKIRSTKLEDSAMYFCASSDASARVEPQYFGPGTRLLVL.

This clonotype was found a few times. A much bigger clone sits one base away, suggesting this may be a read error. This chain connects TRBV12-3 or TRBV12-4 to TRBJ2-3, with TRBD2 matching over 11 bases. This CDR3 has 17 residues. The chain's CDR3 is CASTLARLAGYTGTQYF. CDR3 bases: TGTGCCAGCACCCTCGCACGACTAGCGGGGTACACAGGTACGCAGTATTTT.

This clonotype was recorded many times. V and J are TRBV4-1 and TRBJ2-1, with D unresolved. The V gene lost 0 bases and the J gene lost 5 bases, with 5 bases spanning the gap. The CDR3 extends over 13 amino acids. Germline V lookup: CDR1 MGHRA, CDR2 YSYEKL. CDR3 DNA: TGCGCCAGCAGCCAAGATCTTCACAATGAGCAGTTCTTC. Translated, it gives CASSQDLHNEQFF.